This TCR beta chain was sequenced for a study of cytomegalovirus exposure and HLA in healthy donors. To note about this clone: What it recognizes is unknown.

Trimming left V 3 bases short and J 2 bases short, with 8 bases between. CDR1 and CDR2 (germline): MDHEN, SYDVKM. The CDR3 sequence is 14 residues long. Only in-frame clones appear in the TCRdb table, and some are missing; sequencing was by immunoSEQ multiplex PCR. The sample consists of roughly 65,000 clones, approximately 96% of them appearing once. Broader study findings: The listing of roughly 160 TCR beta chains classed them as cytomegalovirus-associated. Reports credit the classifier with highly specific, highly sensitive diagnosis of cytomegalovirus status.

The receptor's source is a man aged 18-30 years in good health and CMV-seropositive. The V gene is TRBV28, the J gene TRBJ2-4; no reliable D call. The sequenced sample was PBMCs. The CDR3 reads CASSFRVSKNIQYF. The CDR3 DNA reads TGTGCCAGCAGTTTCCGGGTTTCCAAAAACATTCAGTACTTC. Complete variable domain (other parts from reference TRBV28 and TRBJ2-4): DVKVTQSSRYLVKRTGEKVFLECVQDMDHENMFWYRQDPGLGLRLIYFSYDVKMKEKGDIPEGYSVSREKKERFSLILESASTNQTSMYLCASSFRVSKNIQYFGAGTRLSVL.